This T cell receptor (beta chain) was obtained from a study of blood T cells in healthy people across ages. The V end lost 2 bases, the J end lost 3 bases, and 4 bases lay between the germline ends. The germline V gene has CDR1 MNHNS and CDR2 SASEGT. CDR3 length: 12 amino acids. Through a sample-barcoded 5' primer and a J-beta primer mix, a second PCR was run for roughly 7 to 12 cycles. MiXCR was run by TCRdb on the 5' RACE reads, yielding one entry per CDR3 protein. The table shows about 800,000 distinct CDR3 sequences, with around a quarter occurring only once. This clonotype was seen only a few times. The same data also went into a second study, on T cells of mothers and their children. That paper adds: At a sensitivity of roughly 100 clones per million clonotypes, no persistent microchimeric T cell clones appeared.

The origin of this receptor is a boy younger than 18 in good health. The specimen sequenced was blood. The rearrangement uses TRBV6-1 and TRBJ1-2, with D unresolved. CDR3 DNA sequence: TGTGCCAGCAGTGAATGGGACTATGGCTACACCTTC. It encodes CASSEWDYGYTF.